This is a list of T cell receptor beta chains from one sample in a study of blood T cell repertoires in COVID-19. Profiling relied on immunoSEQ multiplex PCR, and the TCRdb table lists in-frame clones only, not all of them. The data show some 220,000 clones, with about 80% seen just once and 1.3% held by the top ten. Sequenced: PBMCs or T cells enriched from blood (not recorded which). Every receptor here comes from a woman aged 35 to 49 with acute COVID-19. CDR3s include the opening cysteine and the closing phenylalanine or tryptophan. D genes are given only for firm matches. Size tells how often a clone was seen (once, few, many) or the class of an expanded clone, and some rows leave it out.

clone_size: once; v_call: TRBV28; j_call: TRBJ1-5; d_call: .; cdr3_aa: CASRRGSDQPQHF; cdr3_nt: TGTGCCAGCAGGAGGGGGTCCGATCAGCCCCAGCATTTT
clone_size: .; v_call: TRBV7-2; j_call: TRBJ2-3; d_call: TRBD2; cdr3_aa: CASSLRWRGGVIDTQYF; cdr3_nt: TGTGCCAGCAGCTTAAGATGGCGGGGGGGAGTTATAGATACGCAGTATTTT
clone_size: .; v_call: TRBV30; j_call: TRBJ1-4; d_call: .; cdr3_aa: CAWSVLVRQTTNEKLFF; cdr3_nt: TGTGCCTGGAGTGTACTGGTACGACAGACAACTAATGAAAAACTGTTTTTT
clone_size: .; v_call: TRBV28; j_call: TRBJ1-3; d_call: .; cdr3_aa: CASSPGGPGNTIYF; cdr3_nt: TGTGCCAGCTCCCCCGGGGGGCCTGGAAACACCATATATTTT
clone_size: few; v_call: TRBV2; j_call: TRBJ2-7; d_call: .; cdr3_aa: CASSRPFEQYF; cdr3_nt: TGTGCCAGCAGTCGTCCCTTCGAGCAGTACTTC
clone_size: .; v_call: TRBV6-5; j_call: TRBJ1-2; d_call: TRBD1; cdr3_aa: CASSWDSSNYGYTF; cdr3_nt: TGTGCCAGCAGTTGGGACAGTTCTAACTATGGCTACACCTTC
clone_size: .; v_call: TRBV27; j_call: TRBJ1-5; d_call: TRBD1; cdr3_aa: CASSLFGGQFNQPQHF; cdr3_nt: TGTGCCAGCAGTTTATTCGGGGGACAGTTCAATCAGCCCCAGCATTTT
clone_size: .; v_call: TRBV15; j_call: TRBJ1-6; d_call: .; cdr3_aa: CATSRATGSGSPLHF; cdr3_nt: TGTGCCACCAGCAGGGCGACGGGATCGGGTTCACCCCTCCACTTT
clone_size: .; v_call: TRBV15; j_call: TRBJ2-2; d_call: TRBD2; cdr3_aa: CATSRDVLAGPTGELFF; cdr3_nt: TGTGCCACCAGCAGAGATGTGCTAGCGGGTCCGACCGGGGAGCTGTTTTTT
clone_size: .; v_call: TRBV18; j_call: TRBJ1-2; d_call: .; cdr3_aa: CASSPIPGGGYTF; cdr3_nt: TGTGCCAGCTCACCTATCCCGGGAGGTGGCTACACCTTC
clone_size: .; v_call: TRBV28; j_call: TRBJ1-5; d_call: TRBD1; cdr3_aa: CASSLGQGDNQPQHF; cdr3_nt: TGTGCCAGCAGTTTGGGACAGGGGGATAATCAGCCCCAGCATTTT
clone_size: .; v_call: TRBV27; j_call: TRBJ2-1; d_call: TRBD2; cdr3_aa: CASSQLAGVGNEQFF; cdr3_nt: TGTGCCAGCAGTCAACTAGCGGGAGTAGGCAATGAGCAGTTCTTC
clone_size: .; v_call: TRBV2; j_call: TRBJ1-1; d_call: TRBD1; cdr3_aa: CASRDRGPEAFF; cdr3_nt: TGTGCCAGCAGGGATAGGGGGCCTGAAGCTTTCTTT